This entry concerns a single TCR beta chain. This sample stems from a study of CD8 T cells in Susac syndrome. Study information: When their blood was taken, patients with Susac syndrome were therapy-naive, taking corticosteroids, or taking intravenous immunoglobulin alone.

High-throughput TCR beta sequencing covered peripheral CD8+ and CD4+ T cells. The authors negatively isolated CD8+ and CD4+ T cells and FACS-enriched TEMRA cells. RNA in amounts of roughly 0.5 to 1 ug was reverse transcribed with random hexamers. It was immunoSEQ multiplex PCR that amplified TCR beta CDR3 across 54 Vbeta and 13 Jbeta. TCRdb reanalysed the immunoSEQ multiplex PCR reads using MiXCR and keeps one entry per CDR3 protein. The sample carries around 200,000 distinct CDR3 sequences, more than 90% recorded once. The germline gives CDR1 MNHEY, CDR2 SVGEGT. CDR3 length equals 14 residues. The germline V and J ends were trimmed by 6 bases and 8 bases, with 16 bases remaining between them.

This TCR was recovered from a human donor with Susac syndrome. This sequence joins TRBV6-2 or TRBV6-3 and TRBJ1-4; D is uncertain. Input material: CD4+ T cells from PBMCs. In nucleotides, the CDR3 is TGTGCCAGCAGCAACGCAGGTGGAGGGGAAAAACTGTTTTTT. This gives the protein CASSNAGGGEKLFF.